Listed here are 29 T cell receptor beta chains from one sample, sequenced in a study of blood T cell repertoires in COVID-19. Sequencing used immunoSEQ multiplex PCR; TCRdb keeps in-frame clones, though not all of them. Of roughly 260,000 clones in the sample, about nine tenths were seen once. The material sequenced was peripheral blood. These receptors were collected from a woman between 35 and 50 years old with acute or convalescent COVID-19.

As for this clone: Within the sample, other DNA sequences also encode this same CDR3. This CDR3 reads CASSIPRGNTIYF. In DNA, the CDR3 is TGTGCCAGTAGTATTCCGCGGGGAAACACCATATATTTT. This rearrangement joins TRBV19 to TRBJ1-3, with D unclear. This CDR3 has 13 amino acids. Germline V gene sequence: CDR1 LNHDA, CDR2 SQIVND (reference sequence). V was clipped by 3 bases and J by 4 bases, with 7 bases between them. The full variable domain, its missing parts supplied by reference TRBV19 and TRBJ1-3, is DGGITQSPKYLFRKEGQNVTLSCEQNLNHDAMYWYRQDPGQGLRLIYYSQIVNDFQKGDIAEGYSVSREKKESFPLTVTSAQKNPTAFYLCASSIPRGNTIYFGEGSWLTVV.

This clone was seen a few times. J is TRBJ1-1 and V is TRBV12-3 or TRBV12-4, with D possibly being TRBD1 (6 bases). The CDR3 loop spans 13 amino acids. V was shortened by 5 bases and J by 4 bases, with 11 bases between the two germline ends. DNA for the CDR3: TGTGCCAGCAGTCGAACAGGGCTCACTGAAGCTTTCTTT. Translation: CASSRTGLTEAFF.

The gene calls are TRBV11-2 and TRBJ2-2; D is possibly TRBD1 (6 bases). The CDR3 is 15 amino acids. The V end lost 6 bases, the J end lost 3 bases, and 14 bases lay between the germline ends. Germline V lookup: CDR1 SGHAT, CDR2 FQNNGV. For the CDR3, the DNA is TGTGCCAGCAGTTCTCAGGGGTTTGACACCGGGGAGCTGTTTTTT. This encodes CASSSQGFDTGELFF.

The chain is built from TRBV4-1 and TRBJ2-2, with 9 bases fitting TRBD1. CDR1 MGHRA and CDR2 YSYEKL come from the germline V gene. This CDR3 has 15 residues. The trim removed 4 bases at V and 3 bases at J, leaving 3 bases unmatched. CDR3 sequence reads: CASSPGDRDTGELFF. The CDR3, as DNA: TGCGCCAGCAGCCCCGGGGACAGGGACACCGGGGAGCTGTTTTTT.

The chain carries TRBV2 and TRBJ2-3; possibly TRBD2 for D (5 bases). The V end lost 0 bases, the J end lost 8 bases, and 12 bases lay between the germline ends. This CDR3 has 14 residues. Germline-derived CDR1 and CDR2 are SNHLY and FYNNEI. CDR3: CASSEARVRATQYF. The CDR3 bases are TGTGCCAGCAGTGAAGCGCGGGTGAGGGCTACGCAGTATTTT.

V is TRBV6-1 and J is TRBJ2-7; 7 bases are shared with TRBD1. The germline V gene encodes CDR1 MNHNS and CDR2 SASEGT. The CDR3 runs to 14 residues. J gave up 7 bases and V 3 bases, and 9 bases lay outside the gene matches. The CDR3 DNA sequence: TGTGCCAGCAGTGAGAGACAGGGAGAGGGGGAGCAGTACGTC. Its translation is CASSERQGEGEQYV.

The chain combines TRBV30 with TRBJ2-7, with TRBD2 as a possible D gene (6 bases). Trimming took 2 bases from V and 3 from J, leaving 17 bases between them. From germline, CDR1 is GTSNPN and CDR2 SVGIG (reference sequence). CDR3 length: 15 amino acids. The CDR3 coding sequence is TGTGCCTGGAGTACCGGGGGTCAGAGCCTCTACGAGCAGTACGTC. Amino acids: CAWSTGGQSLYEQYV.

CDR3 sequence: CASSPPGGVYNEQFF. The CDR3 bases are TGTGCCAGCTCACCACCGGGGGGGGTATACAATGAGCAGTTCTTC. J is TRBJ2-1 and V is TRBV18; TRBD2 agrees at 7 bases. Germline assignment: CDR1 KGHSH and CDR2 LQKENI. V was clipped by 0 bases and J by 4 bases; unmatched bases: 3. The CDR3 has 15 amino acids. Complete variable domain (other parts from reference TRBV18 and TRBJ2-1): NAGVMQNPRHLVRRRGQEARLRCSPMKGHSHVYWYRQLPEEGLKFMVYLQKENIIDESGMPKERFSAEFPKEGPSILRIQQVVRGDSAAYFCASSPPGGVYNEQFFGPGTRLTVL.

CDR3 DNA sequence: TGCGCCAGCAGCTTGGGCAGGGGGGAGACTGAAGCTTTCTTT. Translation: CASSLGRGETEAFF. The V call is TRBV5-1, the J call TRBJ1-1; 7 nucleotides line up with TRBD1. Trimming took 0 bases from V and 5 from J; bases not matched to a gene: 4. Germline CDR1 SGHRS, CDR2 YFSETQ. The CDR3 contains 14 residues.

This CDR3 reads CASSTLPRLSGNTIYF. In nucleotides, the CDR3 is TGTGCCAGCAGCACGTTGCCCAGGCTCTCTGGAAACACCATATATTTT. The V call is TRBV5-6, the J call TRBJ1-3; no clear D. Per the germline V gene, CDR1 is SGHDT and CDR2 is YYEEEE. Trimming cost V 4 bases and J 0 bases, with 14 bases left between them. The CDR3 is 16 amino acids.

The rearrangement joins TRBV29-1 to TRBJ1-2, with 7 nucleotides matching TRBD1. Trimming cost V 7 bases and J 1 base; bases outside gene matches: 12. CDR3 size: 15 residues. Per germline, CDR1 SQVTM and CDR2 ANQGSEA. CDR3 sequence (DNA): TGCAGCGCCCGGGGAGACAGGGAGGTTAACTATGGCTACACCTTC. It codes for CSARGDREVNYGYTF.

The V call is TRBV11-2, the J call TRBJ2-3; unclear D gene. V was trimmed by 3 bases and J by 8 bases, leaving 6 bases between them. Germline CDR1 is SGHAT and CDR2 is FQNNGV. The CDR3 totals 11 residues. CDR3 in amino acids: CASSLAGTQYF. CDR3 nucleotides: TGTGCCAGCAGCTTGGCTGGTACGCAGTATTTT.

V gene TRBV29-1 combines with J gene TRBJ1-2; D is ambiguous. V lost 1 base to trimming and J lost 5 bases, with 11 bases between them. Germline values: CDR1 SQVTM, CDR2 ANQGSEA. This CDR3 region has 13 residues. The CDR3, as DNA: TGCAGCGTTGAAGCGGCCCGGGTTTATGGCTACACCTTC. Its protein product is CSVEAARVYGYTF.

This sequence joins TRBV19 and TRBJ2-1; D uncertain. Germline V gives CDR1 LNHDA, CDR2 SQIVND (reference sequence). The germline V and J ends were trimmed by 1 base and 4 bases, with 11 bases remaining between them. CDR3 size: 15 residues. In DNA, the CDR3 is TGTGCCAGTAGTATAGGCGGATACAATTACAATGAGCAGTTCTTC. Translation gives CASSIGGYNYNEQFF.

V usage is TRBV11-2 and J usage is TRBJ1-6; maybe TRBD1 (5 bases). This CDR3 is built from 11 residues. V lost 4 bases and J 14 bases, leaving 9 bases between the germline ends. Looked up from germline, CDR1 is SGHAT and CDR2 is FQNNGV. CDR3 in DNA: TGTGCCAGCAGCTCCGGACAATCCCTCCACTTT. This gives the protein CASSSGQSLHF.

This rearrangement joins TRBV10-3 to TRBJ2-1; 13 bases match TRBD2. CDR1 and CDR2 (germline): ENHRY, SYGVKD. The length of the CDR3 is 18 residues. With 3 bases clipped from V and 2 bases from J, the junction kept 7 bases outside the gene matches. The CDR3 DNA is TGTGCCATCAGTGACCCGATGGGACTAGCGGGGCCCTACAATGAGCAGTTCTTC. Its translation is CAISDPMGLAGPYNEQFF.

CDR3 protein: CASRLPGLAGANEQFF. The CDR3 DNA follows: TGTGCCAGCAGGTTACCCGGACTAGCGGGGGCCAATGAGCAGTTCTTC. The chain recombines TRBV7-3 with TRBJ2-1; the match to TRBD2 covers 13 bases. This CDR3 spans 16 amino acids. Trimming at V came to 6 bases and at J to 6 bases, leaving 8 bases not matched to a gene. Germline lookup yields CDR1 SGHTA and CDR2 FQGTGA.

This clone was counted only a few times. The rearrangement joins TRBV4-2 to TRBJ1-2, with D unresolved. Per germline, CDR1 LGHNA and CDR2 YNFKEQ. The CDR3 loop spans 14 amino acids. V lost 0 bases, J lost 4 bases, and 9 bases lay in between. The CDR3 loop reads CASSQEAGSYGYTF. In nucleotides, the CDR3 is TGTGCCAGCAGCCAAGAGGCGGGAAGCTATGGCTACACCTTC.

The V call is TRBV28, the J call TRBJ2-1; 9 bases are a match to TRBD1. Germline-derived CDR1 and CDR2 are MDHEN and SYDVKM. V was pared by 1 base and J by 5 bases, with 6 bases of the junction left unmatched. The CDR3 sequence is 16 residues long. The CDR3 region is CASSLSRDRVHNEQFF. The CDR3 bases are TGTGCCAGCAGTTTATCAAGGGACAGGGTTCACAATGAGCAGTTCTTC. Looking up the rest from reference TRBV28 and TRBJ2-1 gives the full variable domain: DVKVTQSSRYLVKRTGEKVFLECVQDMDHENMFWYRQDPGLGLRLIYFSYDVKMKEKGDIPEGYSVSREKKERFSLILESASTNQTSMYLCASSLSRDRVHNEQFFGPGTRLTVL.

The chain has TRBV2 and TRBJ1-1; tentatively, D is TRBD1 (5 bases). V gave up 4 bases and J gave up 4 bases, with 13 bases separating them. Per the germline V gene, CDR1 is SNHLY and CDR2 is FYNNEI. The CDR3 totals 14 residues. The DNA for the CDR3 is TGTGCCAGCAGTGCAGGACGAAGGGGCACTGAAGCTTTCTTT. Translation gives CASSAGRRGTEAFF.

This rearrangement joins TRBV11-2 to TRBJ2-1; D is undetermined. This CDR3 has 15 residues. The V gene lost 3 bases and the J gene lost 7 bases, with 16 bases spanning the gap. The V gene's germline CDR1 is SGHAT and CDR2 FQNNGV. Here the CDR3 DNA reads TGTGCCAGCAGCTTTTATTTGGGCCTTGGGAATGAGCAGTTCTTC. Translated: CASSFYLGLGNEQFF.

CDR3 protein: CSALGRVGTEAFF. CDR3 bases: TGCAGCGCCCTGGGGAGGGTTGGCACTGAAGCTTTCTTT. The chain has TRBV29-1 and TRBJ1-1, with D hard to call. Germline CDR1 SQVTM, CDR2 ANQGSEA. V shed 7 bases and J shed 4 bases, with 16 bases lying between them. CDR3 length equals 13 residues.

J is TRBJ2-2 and V is TRBV11-3, with 7 bases aligning to TRBD1. Trimming at V came to 4 bases and at J to 4 bases, leaving 9 bases not matched to a gene. The V gene's germline CDR1 is SGHNT and CDR2 YENEEA. This CDR3 comprises 16 residues. CDR3 residues: CASSSGRTGATGELFF. The CDR3 DNA sequence: TGTGCCAGCAGCTCGGGGCGGACAGGTGCCACCGGGGAGCTGTTTTTT.

This sequence joins TRBV7-9 and TRBJ1-2; D call uncertain. The CDR3 length is 16 residues. Trimming shortened V by 5 bases and J by 0 bases, and 16 bases separated the two germline ends. Germline-derived CDR1 and CDR2 are SEHNR and FQNEAQ (reference sequence). CDR3 region: CASSDIYRGSNYGYTF. Written as DNA, the CDR3 is TGTGCCAGCAGCGACATATACAGAGGGTCTAACTATGGCTACACCTTC. Filled out from reference TRBV7-9 and TRBJ1-2, the complete variable domain reads DTGVSQNPRHKITKRGQNVTFRCDPISEHNRLYWYRQTLGQGPEFLTYFQNEAQLEKSRLLSDRFSAERPKGSFSTLEIQRTEQGDSAMYLCASSDIYRGSNYGYTFGSGTRLTVV.

The J gene is TRBJ2-2, the V gene TRBV30; the D gene is possibly TRBD1 (6 bases). Trimming stripped 2 bases from V and 6 bases from J, with 19 bases between. The CDR3 is made up of 16 amino acids. Germline V lookup: CDR1 GTSNPN, CDR2 SVGIG (reference sequence). For the CDR3, the DNA is TGTGCCTGGAGTAACAGGGATGTTATTGGACCCGGGGAGCTGTTTTTT. Residues: CAWSNRDVIGPGELFF.

A single count supports this clone. The genes are TRBV12-3 or TRBV12-4 and TRBJ1-1, with no clear D. CDR3 length equals 13 residues. Trimming took off 6 bases at V and 3 bases at J, with 11 bases between the two ends. DNA of the CDR3: TGTGCCAGCAGGGTTGAAGCCTACACTGAAGCTTTCTTT. It yields the protein CASRVEAYTEAFF.

V gene TRBV11-2 combines with J gene TRBJ2-2, with 9 bases identical to TRBD2. V lost 6 bases, J lost 3 bases, and 11 bases stayed unmatched. The CDR3 contains 17 residues. In germline, CDR1 is SGHAT, CDR2 FQNNGV. The CDR3 is CASRAVRGGLDTGELFF. The CDR3 region has the DNA TGTGCCAGCAGGGCGGTGCGGGGGGGCCTCGACACCGGGGAGCTGTTTTTT. Variable domain in full (rest from reference TRBV11-2 and TRBJ2-2): EAGVAQSPRYKIIEKRQSVAFWCNPISGHATLYWYQQILGQGPKLLIQFQNNGVVDDSQLPKDRFSAERLKGVDSTLKIQPAKLEDSAVYLCASRAVRGGLDTGELFFGEGSRLTVL.

The chain combines TRBV4-1 with TRBJ2-5, with D maybe TRBD1 (5 bases). The germline V and J ends were trimmed by 0 bases and 4 bases, with 12 bases remaining between them. CDR1 is MGHRA, CDR2 YSYEKL, per germline. CDR3 length: 15 amino acids. CDR3 nucleotide sequence: TGCGCCAGCAGCCAAGATGGGCAGGGTATAGAGACCCAGTACTTC. It is translated as CASSQDGQGIETQYF.

This clone appeared a few times. CDR3 DNA sequence: TGCGCCAGCAGCTTGGATCTGGGCAGGGCCCATGGCTACACCTTC. Translating gives CASSLDLGRAHGYTF. The rearrangement uses TRBV5-1 and TRBJ1-2; a possible D gene is TRBD1 (5 bases). The CDR3 contains 15 residues. Trimming left V 0 bases short and J 6 bases short, with 15 bases between. From germline, CDR1 is SGHRS and CDR2 YFSETQ.